This is a list of T cell receptor beta chains from one sample in a study of T cell changes during pregnancy in multiple sclerosis. Profiled with immunoSEQ multiplex PCR; TCRdb holds only in-frame clones, not every one. Counted here are 65,000 to 85,000 clones, under 95% occurring once; the ten biggest clones make up roughly 1.5%. The sequenced sample was peripheral blood, obtained in the third trimester of pregnancy. The receptors shown here come from a female donor with multiple sclerosis, enrolled in a pregnancy study. Each CDR3 is given with its conserved first and last residue. Each record gives: J gene, V gene, CDR3 protein.

TRBJ1-2,TRBV6-6,CASSYGGNYGYTF
TRBJ2-5,TRBV7-9,CASSLIIEAQYF
TRBJ1-2,TRBV5-1,CASSLAGDRPFYGYTF
TRBJ2-4,TRBV7-8,CASSPLAKNIQYF
TRBJ2-1,TRBV27,CASSLRGGNYNEQFF
TRBJ1-2,TRBV2,CASRLRGNYGYTF
TRBJ1-4,TRBV5-5,CASSFSGSNEKLFF
TRBJ2-5,TRBV9,CASSPTPFGGEETQYF
TRBJ1-1,TRBV10-2,CAFDRVAEAFF
TRBJ1-1,TRBV4-2,CASSQEDAAEAFF
TRBJ2-5,TRBV5-5,CASSLATAQETQYF
TRBJ1-2,TRBV4-1,CASSQDFPGRGSAYYGYTF
TRBJ1-2,TRBV2,CASSDSENYGYTF
TRBJ1-4,TRBV12-5,CASGLSAEKLFF
TRBJ2-4,TRBV2,CASSRDMPLQYF
TRBJ2-5,TRBV5-1,CASSFPGARETQYF
TRBJ1-3,TRBV30,CAWSSLSGNTIYF